One and the same sample provided the 2 T cell receptor beta chains below, sequenced in a study of cytomegalovirus exposure and HLA in healthy donors. Vbeta (60) and Jbeta (13) primers were used in the PCR. Using immunoSEQ multiplex PCR, the repertoire was profiled, and TCRdb retains in-frame clones only, with some absent. This sample carries 160,000 or so clones, about 69% of them seen once, and the ten largest clones take 2% to 2.5%. Sequencing was done on a sample of PBMCs. These receptors were collected from a human donor in good health.

The V call is TRBV6-4, the J call TRBJ2-3; 7 nucleotides line up with TRBD1. The germline CDR1 and CDR2 sequences are MRHNA and SNTAGT. The CDR3 is made up of 15 amino acids. The junction had 4 bases not matched to a gene; V was cut back by 0 bases and J by 4 bases. CDR3 DNA sequence: TGTGCCAGCAGTGACTCGACAGGGTTCCCAGATACGCAGTATTTT. Its protein product is CASSDSTGFPDTQYF.

The rearrangement uses TRBV11-3 and TRBJ2-3; D is unclear. The CDR3 spans 15 residues. The germline gives CDR1 SGHNT, CDR2 YENEEA. Trimming left V 5 bases short and J 2 bases short, with 14 bases between. The CDR3 DNA is TGTGCCAGCAGCGGCGGTGCGGCCGTCACAGATACGCAGTATTTT. This translates into CASSGGAAVTDTQYF.